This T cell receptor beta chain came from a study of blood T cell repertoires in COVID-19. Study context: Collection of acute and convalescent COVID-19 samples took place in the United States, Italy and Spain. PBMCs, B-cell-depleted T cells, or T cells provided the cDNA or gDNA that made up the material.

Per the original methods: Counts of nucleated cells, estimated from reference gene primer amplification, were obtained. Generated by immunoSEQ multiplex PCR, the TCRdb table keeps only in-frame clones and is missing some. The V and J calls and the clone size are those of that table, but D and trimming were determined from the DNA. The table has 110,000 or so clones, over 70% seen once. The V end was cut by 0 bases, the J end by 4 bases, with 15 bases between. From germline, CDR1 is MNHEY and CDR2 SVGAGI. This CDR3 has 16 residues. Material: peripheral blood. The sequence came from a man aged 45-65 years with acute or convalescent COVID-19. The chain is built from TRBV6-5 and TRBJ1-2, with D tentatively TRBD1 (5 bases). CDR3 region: CASSYSVQGAGYGYTF. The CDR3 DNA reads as TGTGCCAGCAGTTACTCAGTGCAGGGTGCAGGCTATGGCTACACCTTC.